This T cell receptor beta chain was sequenced during a study of PD-L1 blockade in urothelial cancer. TCR analog templates of synthetic origin were spiked into each PCR. Repertoires were generated with immunoSEQ multiplex PCR, while TCRdb's copy carries only in-frame clones and drops some. The sample consists of around 40,000 clones, around 88% of them appearing once. The germline CDR1 and CDR2 sequences are KGHSH and LQKENI. The V gene lost 5 bases and the J gene lost 1 base, with 23 bases spanning the gap. The CDR3 is 18 amino acids. It was locally advanced or metastatic urothelial carcinoma that patients had. Patients each gave 1 to 8 samples, pretreatment and on-treatment.

The sample was PBMCs, taken around atezolizumab (anti-PD-L1) treatment. The sequence came from a man in his sixties with urothelial cancer. The V and J genes are TRBV18 and TRBJ1-1; tentatively, D is TRBD1 (5 bases). For the CDR3, the DNA is TGTGCCAGCTCAGTTCGGGAGGGAGGGGTTTTTGAGAACACTGAAGCTTTCTTT. Protein product: CASSVREGGVFENTEAFF.